These 26 T cell receptor beta chains were sequenced from one sample in a study of blood T cells in healthy people across ages. With a J-beta primer mix and a sample-barcoded 5' primer, a second PCR ran about 7 to 12 cycles. TCRdb processed the 5' RACE reads anew with MiXCR; each CDR3 protein has one entry. The sample lists over a million distinct CDR3 sequences, 20% to 25% occurring once. This same sample was also part of a study on T cells of mothers and their children.

The source material was blood. The receptors stem from a girl aged 2 to 10 in good health.

The chain has TRBV7-9 and TRBJ2-1, with 9 bases fitting TRBD2. The germline CDR1 and CDR2 sequences are SEHNR and FQNEAQ (reference sequence). Germline trimming cut 5 bases from V and 8 bases from J; bases unmatched to any gene: 7. The length of the CDR3 is 14 residues. For the CDR3, the DNA is TGTGCCAGCAGCCCGGGACTAGCCGCCGATGAGCAGTTCTTC. It codes for CASSPGLAADEQFF.

The V call is TRBV24-1, the J call TRBJ1-1; 11 bases map to TRBD1. Germline CDR1 reads KGHDR; CDR2 reads SFDVKD. The V and J ends lost 7 bases and 7 bases, in that order; junction bases with no gene match: 13. The CDR3 has 16 amino acids. The DNA for the CDR3 is TGTGCCACCAGCGAATCCTCCGGGACAGGGGGGCTTGAAGCTTTCTTT. This encodes CATSESSGTGGLEAFF.

V usage is TRBV7-9 and J usage is TRBJ2-4, with TRBD1 matching over 7 bases. From germline, CDR1 is SEHNR and CDR2 FQNEAQ (reference sequence). This CDR3 has 16 residues. J was trimmed by 4 bases and V by 5 bases; bases with no gene match: 11. Written as DNA, the CDR3 is TGTGCCAGCAGCCCCCCGAGACAGGGCGCTAAAAACATTCAGTACTTC. Its protein product is CASSPPRQGAKNIQYF.

The chain uses TRBV6-8 and TRBJ2-4, with a tentative D call TRBD1 (5 bases). The CDR3 runs to 15 residues. From germline, CDR1 is MNHGY and CDR2 SAAAGT. V lost 2 bases, J lost 7 bases, and 15 bases lay in between. The DNA of the CDR3 is TGTGCCAGCAGTTACCCCGGCAGGGATGCGAACATTCAGTACTTC. Protein sequence: CASSYPGRDANIQYF.

This clonotype was found many times. The CDR3: CASKGLDTGELFF. The DNA for the CDR3 is TGTGCCAGCAAGGGACTAGACACCGGGGAGCTGTTTTTT. The chain couples TRBV6-6 to TRBJ2-2; 8 positions agree with TRBD2. Looked up from germline, CDR1 is MNHNY and CDR2 is SVGAGI (reference sequence). V was pared by 7 bases and J by 3 bases, with 1 base of the junction left unmatched. The length of the CDR3 is 13 residues.

This clonotype occurred a few times. CDR3 nucleotide sequence: TGCGCCAGCAGCCAAGATCATCCCCAATCAGCCTCTGGAAACACCATATATTTT. Translating it yields CASSQDHPQSASGNTIYF. The rearrangement uses TRBV4-3 and TRBJ1-3; D remains unclear. The germline V gene encodes CDR1 LGHNA and CDR2 YSLEER. The V end lost 0 bases, the J end lost 0 bases, and 15 bases lay between the germline ends. The CDR3 runs 18 residues.

This chain connects TRBV6-1 to TRBJ2-1; TRBD1 might be the D (6 bases). V lost 5 bases to trimming and J lost 9 bases, with 14 bases between them. CDR3 length: 13 residues. Looked up from germline, CDR1 is MNHNS and CDR2 is SASEGT. CDR3 region: CASSQNTGTEQFF. CDR3 DNA: TGTGCCAGCAGTCAGAATACAGGGACTGAGCAGTTCTTC.

CDR3 DNA sequence: TGTGCCACCGCCCAGAGCTCCTACAATGAGCAGTTCTTC. Protein product: CATAQSSYNEQFF. J is TRBJ2-1 and V is TRBV15; D gene unclear. Deletions cut 8 bases from V and 0 bases from J, with 8 bases between. CDR3 length: 13 residues. Germline CDR1 and CDR2: LNHNV and YYDKDF (reference sequence).

This clonotype showed up just a few times. The chain combines TRBV10-3 with TRBJ2-1; 10 bases match TRBD1. CDR3 length: 16 amino acids. V was clipped by 2 bases and J by 4 bases; unmatched bases: 5. Germline V gives CDR1 ENHRY, CDR2 SYGVKD. The CDR3 loop is CAISELWTGGYNEQFF. Written as DNA, the CDR3 is TGTGCCATCAGTGAGCTATGGACAGGGGGATACAATGAGCAGTTCTTC.

The chain uses TRBV7-6 and TRBJ2-7; D not resolved. CDR1 SGHVS and CDR2 FNYEAQ come from the germline V gene. Trimming stripped 1 base from V and 0 bases from J, with 7 bases between. The CDR3 covers 14 residues. CDR3 in DNA: TGTGCCAGCAGCTTAGACACAGACTCCTACGAGCAGTACTTC. Protein product: CASSLDTDSYEQYF.

The chain uses TRBV2 and TRBJ1-5, with D possibly matching TRBD1 (6 bases). Looked up from germline, CDR1 is SNHLY and CDR2 is FYNNEI. The V and J ends lost 4 bases and 4 bases respectively, with 20 bases between them. The CDR3 runs to 17 residues. The CDR3 DNA is TGTGCCAGCAGTGTTACCTGGACAGCATCGAGTAATCAGCCCCAGCATTTT. This sequence encodes CASSVTWTASSNQPQHF.

The genes are TRBV29-1 and TRBJ1-2; tentative D call: TRBD1 (6 bases). V was trimmed by 4 bases and J by 2 bases, leaving 14 bases between them. CDR1 and CDR2 (germline): SQVTM, ANQGSEA. The CDR3 is made up of 14 amino acids. CDR3 loop: CSVAPRQANYGYTF. The CDR3 DNA reads TGCAGCGTTGCCCCCCGACAGGCAAACTATGGCTACACCTTC.

This clonotype has only a few counts. The chain has TRBV29-1 and TRBJ2-5; 8 bases line up with TRBD2. TRBJ2-1 explains the end of the DNA better; the J call may be wrong. Germline-derived CDR1 and CDR2 are SQVTM and ANQGSEA. CDR3 length equals 14 residues. CDR3 loop: CSPGGGGPYNEQFF. The CDR3 DNA reads as TGCAGCCCGGGGGGGGGTGGACCCTACAATGAGCAGTTCTTC.

The V call is TRBV19, the J call TRBJ2-2; D ambiguous. The CDR3 has 14 amino acids. Trimming removed 9 bases at V and 6 bases at J, with 17 bases between. Germline values: CDR1 LNHDA, CDR2 SQIVND (reference sequence). DNA for the CDR3: TGTGCCAGCACCGCTCGAATAATGGCCGGGGAGCTGTTTTTT. It codes for CASTARIMAGELFF.

This clonotype was observed a handful of times. The V and J genes are TRBV13 and TRBJ2-7, with TRBD2 identical over 8 bases. Trimming took 4 bases from V and 5 from J; bases not matched to a gene: 1. The CDR3 runs 12 residues. Germline loops: CDR1 PRHDT, CDR2 FYEKMQ (reference sequence). The CDR3 loop is CASSSGGHEQYF. Written as DNA, the CDR3 is TGTGCCAGCAGCTCGGGGGGGCACGAGCAGTACTTC.

The rearrangement links TRBV29-1 to TRBJ2-7; possibly TRBD1 for D (5 bases). With 2 bases removed from V and 2 bases from J, the gap between germline ends came to 16 bases. CDR3 size: 15 residues. The germline CDR1 and CDR2 sequences are SQVTM and ANQGSEA. The CDR3 loop is CSVELRQGDTYEQYF. CDR3 coding DNA: TGCAGCGTTGAACTTCGGCAGGGTGATACCTACGAGCAGTACTTC.

The chain combines TRBV4-2 with TRBJ2-7; D assignment may be TRBD1 or TRBD2 (5 bases each). The germline gives CDR1 LGHNA, CDR2 YNFKEQ. The CDR3 has 15 residues. The V end lost 1 base, the J end lost 4 bases, and 14 bases lay between the germline ends. The DNA for the CDR3 is TGTGCCAGCAGCCAAGCACGGGGCCAGCAATACGAGCAGTACTTC. Protein: CASSQARGQQYEQYF.

This clonotype was detected only a few times. V and J are TRBV5-1 and TRBJ2-1, with D possibly being TRBD1 (5 bases). The J call may not be correct, given that the DNA end is closer to TRBJ2-7. CDR3 size: 15 residues. Germline CDR1 SGHRS, CDR2 YFSETQ. The CDR3 is CASSPGPTDTYEQYF. The CDR3 DNA follows: TGCGCCAGCAGCCCAGGACCGACAGATACCTACGAGCAGTACTTC.

This clonotype was counted only a few times. The V call is TRBV6-1, the J call TRBJ1-4; 10 bases align to TRBD1. Germline CDR1 MNHNS, CDR2 SASEGT. Trimming cost V 8 bases and J 8 bases; bases outside gene matches: 11. The CDR3 contains 15 residues. The CDR3 coding sequence is TGTGCCAGCGGCGGTAGGGGACAGGGGAACGAAAAACTGTTTTTT. Translating it yields CASGGRGQGNEKLFF.

This clonotype occurred a few times. The chain couples TRBV5-1 to TRBJ2-3; no clear D gene. Per germline, CDR1 SGHRS and CDR2 YFSETQ. V lost 4 bases and J lost 2, with 11 bases in between. There are 14 residues in the CDR3. The CDR3 DNA reads as TGCGCCAGCAGCCTCCAAAGTTACACAGATACGCAGTATTTT. It specifies CASSLQSYTDTQYF.

This clonotype occurred many times. The chain uses TRBV27 and TRBJ2-4; D perhaps matches TRBD1 (6 bases). The length of the CDR3 is 16 residues. Germline V gene sequence: CDR1 MNHEY, CDR2 SMNVEV (reference sequence). The V end lost 0 bases, the J end lost 6 bases, and 15 bases lay between the germline ends. CDR3 nucleotide sequence: TGTGCCAGCAGTTTATCGTTAGGGGGAGTTGGAAACATTCAGTACTTC. Amino acids: CASSLSLGGVGNIQYF.

The chain links TRBV7-2 to TRBJ1-1; tentative D call: TRBD1 (5 bases). Germline CDR1 and CDR2: SGHTA and FQGNSA. The V and J ends lost 7 bases and 3 bases respectively, with 15 bases between them. The CDR3 has 14 residues. DNA of the CDR3: TGTGCCAGCAACTTGGGAGCGGGGGACACTGAAGCTTTCTTT. Translating gives CASNLGAGDTEAFF.

This clonotype has only one observation. This chain connects TRBV20-1 to TRBJ1-2; D unresolved. CDR1 is DFQATT, CDR2 SNEGSKA, per germline (reference sequence). Trimming left V 0 bases short and J 5 bases short, with 10 bases between. The CDR3 contains 13 residues. This CDR3 is CSARDARHYGYTF. CDR3 nucleotides: TGCAGTGCTAGAGACGCCAGGCATTATGGCTACACCTTC.

This clonotype was picked up a small number of times. This sequence joins TRBV5-4 and TRBJ2-3, with 8 bases lining up with TRBD2. V lost 0 bases, J lost 4 bases, and 1 base stayed unmatched. This CDR3 region has 14 residues. The germline V gene has CDR1 SGHNT and CDR2 YYREEE (reference sequence). The CDR3 sequence: CASSLEAGADTQYF. CDR3 sequence (DNA): TGTGCCAGCAGCTTGGAAGCGGGAGCAGATACGCAGTATTTT. Looking up the rest from reference TRBV5-4 and TRBJ2-3 gives the full variable domain: ETGVTQSPTHLIKTRGQQVTLRCSSQSGHNTVSWYQQALGQGPQFIFQYYREEENGRGNFPPRFSGLQFPNYSSELNVNALELDDSALYLCASSLEAGADTQYFGPGTRLTVL.

J is TRBJ2-1 and V is TRBV5-1, with D perhaps given as TRBD1 or TRBD2 (5 bases each). This CDR3 contains 16 residues. Trimming left V 4 bases short and J 2 bases short, with 16 bases between. Germline V gene lookup returns CDR1 SGHRS and CDR2 YFSETQ. CDR3 residues: CASSPGLGTAYNEQFF. The CDR3, as DNA: TGCGCCAGCAGCCCTGGTTTGGGGACGGCCTACAATGAGCAGTTCTTC.

The chain recombines TRBV5-1 with TRBJ1-2; 7 bases align to TRBD1. The trim removed 3 bases at V and 6 bases at J, leaving 5 bases unmatched. Germline V lookup: CDR1 SGHRS, CDR2 YFSETQ. The CDR3 runs 13 residues. DNA of the CDR3: TGCGCCAGCAGCTCGGGACAGTCGGATGGCTACACCTTC. Encoded protein: CASSSGQSDGYTF.